A selection of T cell receptor beta chains follows, all from one sample in a study of blood T cells in healthy people across ages. TCRdb reprocessed the 5' RACE reads with MiXCR, giving one entry per CDR3 protein. The table lists fewer than 800,000 distinct CDR3 sequences, approximately 50% of them singletons. Sequencing was done on a sample of blood. Receptors originate from an older woman in good health. Both conserved end residues are part of each CDR3. Fields, in order: V gene, clone size, D gene, CDR3 length, J gene, CDR3 protein, CDR3 DNA. D genes are given only for firm matches. Some rows mark clone size as missing; the rest say once, few, many or name a class of expanded clone.

v_call: TRBV9; clone_size: many; d_call: TRBD1; cdr3_length: 13; j_call: TRBJ2-7; cdr3_aa: CASSVSGGSEQYF; cdr3_nt: TGTGCCAGCAGCGTCTCAGGGGGCAGCGAGCAGTACTTC
v_call: TRBV6-5; clone_size: NA; d_call: NA; cdr3_length: 16; j_call: TRBJ2-3; cdr3_aa: CASSYGPGEGTDTQYF; cdr3_nt: TGTGCCAGCAGTTACGGTCCGGGAGAGGGCACAGATACGCAGTATTTT
v_call: TRBV7-9; clone_size: NA; d_call: TRBD2; cdr3_length: 18; j_call: TRBJ2-1; cdr3_aa: CASSIADRLAGAHNEQFF; cdr3_nt: TGTGCCAGCAGCATAGCCGACCGACTAGCGGGAGCCCACAATGAGCAGTTCTTC
v_call: TRBV20-1; clone_size: NA; d_call: TRBD2; cdr3_length: 14; j_call: TRBJ2-5; cdr3_aa: CSARVGGPSETQYF; cdr3_nt: TGCAGTGCTAGAGTGGGAGGGCCTTCTGAGACCCAGTACTTC
v_call: TRBV5-4; clone_size: NA; d_call: TRBD1; cdr3_length: 14; j_call: TRBJ2-7; cdr3_aa: CASSSGQAYYEQYF; cdr3_nt: TGTGCCAGCAGCTCGGGACAGGCCTACTACGAGCAGTACTTC
v_call: TRBV11-2; clone_size: NA; d_call: TRBD2; cdr3_length: 14; j_call: TRBJ2-5; cdr3_aa: CASSLMASPRGEYF; cdr3_nt: TGTGCCAGCAGCTTAATGGCTAGCCCACGGGGGGAGTACTTC
v_call: TRBV10-3; clone_size: few; d_call: TRBD2; cdr3_length: 17; j_call: TRBJ2-7; cdr3_aa: CAISVMGLAGGSYEQYF; cdr3_nt: TGTGCCATCAGTGTGATGGGACTAGCGGGAGGGTCGTACGAGCAGTACTTC
v_call: TRBV10-3; clone_size: NA; d_call: TRBD2; cdr3_length: 17; j_call: TRBJ2-1; cdr3_aa: CAISESKEAGGYNEQFF; cdr3_nt: TGTGCCATCAGTGAGTCAAAAGAGGCGGGGGGGTACAATGAGCAGTTCTTC
v_call: TRBV30; clone_size: few; d_call: NA; cdr3_length: 14; j_call: TRBJ2-7; cdr3_aa: CAWKQESSSYEQYF; cdr3_nt: TGTGCCTGGAAACAGGAGTCAAGCTCCTACGAGCAGTACTTC
v_call: TRBV20-1; clone_size: few; d_call: TRBD1; cdr3_length: 13; j_call: TRBJ2-5; cdr3_aa: CSARGTGGETQYF; cdr3_nt: TGCAGTGCTAGGGGGACAGGGGGAGAGACCCAGTACTTC
v_call: TRBV28; clone_size: NA; d_call: TRBD1; cdr3_length: 17; j_call: TRBJ2-3; cdr3_aa: CASSSQDRVQGTDTQYF; cdr3_nt: TGTGCCAGCAGTTCGCAAGACAGGGTCCAGGGCACAGATACGCAGTATTTT
v_call: TRBV23-1; clone_size: few; d_call: TRBD1; cdr3_length: 16; j_call: TRBJ2-3; cdr3_aa: CASSHSGTGRTDTQYF; cdr3_nt: TGCGCCAGCAGTCACTCCGGGACAGGGCGCACAGATACGCAGTATTTT
v_call: TRBV18; clone_size: NA; d_call: TRBD1; cdr3_length: 16; j_call: TRBJ2-4; cdr3_aa: CASSPGTGLAKNIQYF; cdr3_nt: TGTGCCAGCTCACCGGGGACAGGGTTGGCCAAAAACATTCAGTACTTC
v_call: TRBV28; clone_size: NA; d_call: TRBD1; cdr3_length: 15; j_call: TRBJ1-4; cdr3_aa: CASSLPTGEREKLFF; cdr3_nt: TGTGCCAGCAGTTTACCGACAGGGGAGCGTGAAAAACTGTTTTTT
v_call: TRBV6-2/TRBV6-3; clone_size: few; d_call: NA; cdr3_length: 15; j_call: TRBJ2-3; cdr3_aa: CASSYSRLVSDTQYF; cdr3_nt: TGTGCCAGCAGTTACTCCCGACTAGTATCAGATACGCAGTATTTT